What follows are 15 T cell receptor beta chains derived from one specimen sequenced in a study of metastatic and nonmetastatic thyroid tumors. Patients underwent thyroid surgery, and none had received any treatment before it. TCRdb re-processed the PCR reads through MiXCR. The sample holds some 22,000 clones; more than 20% are singletons and the top ten take around 10%. Sequencing was carried out using tumor tissue. Receptor source: a male donor with papillary thyroid cancer or a benign thyroid nodule (not recorded which). Some clones in this sample may be carry-over from other donors' samples.

The rearrangement uses TRBV5-1 and TRBJ1-2; D uncertain. Between the trimmed V and J ends, which lost 0 bases and 4 bases, there was a span of 13 bases. The CDR3 has 15 amino acids. Germline CDR1 reads SGHRS; CDR2 reads YFSETQ. The CDR3: CASSLELENTYGYTF. CDR3 bases: TGCGCCAGCAGCTTGGAGTTGGAGAATACCTATGGCTACACCTTC.

By sample share, this clone is medium-sized. The chain combines TRBV11-1 with TRBJ2-7, with no clear D. From germline, CDR1 is SGHAT and CDR2 FQDESV (reference sequence). This CDR3 has 13 residues. The V end was cut by 5 bases, the J end by 1 base, with 9 bases between. CDR3 loop: CASSQVGSYEQYF. CDR3 nucleotide sequence: TGTGCCAGCAGCCAGGTCGGTTCCTACGAGCAGTACTTC.

The chain couples TRBV27 to TRBJ1-2; possibly TRBD1 for D (6 bases). Per germline, CDR1 MNHEY and CDR2 SMNVEV (reference sequence). CDR3 length: 13 amino acids. Trimming removed 7 bases from V and 7 bases from J, with 16 bases in between. CDR3 in amino acids: CASIPGGGGGYTF. For the CDR3, the DNA is TGTGCCAGCATTCCTGGGGGGGGCGGTGGCTACACCTTC.

Only one count was recorded for this clone. The junction does not match germline at one end; this may be a read error. The gene calls are TRBV7-2 and TRBJ2-2; D is uncertain. The CDR3 is 16 residues long. CDR1 and CDR2 (germline): SGHTA, FQGNSA. This CDR3 is CASRLGGNGNTGELFF. Here the CDR3 DNA reads TGTGCCAGCAGATTAGGCGGTAACGGAAACACCGGGGAGCTGTTTTTT.

This clone occurred many times. The chain has TRBV11-2 and TRBJ2-1, with no clear D. CDR3 length equals 14 residues. V shed 1 base and J shed 4 bases, with 8 bases lying between them. Germline CDR1 SGHAT, CDR2 FQNNGV. The CDR3 loop reads CASSLGPDYNEQFF. The CDR3 DNA is TGTGCCAGCAGCTTAGGACCAGATTACAATGAGCAGTTCTTC.

In regard to this clone: Just one base apart from a much larger clone, this may be a read error. The chain carries TRBV28 and TRBJ2-5; D unresolved. The CDR3 consists of 15 residues. The V end lost 3 bases, the J end lost 4 bases, and 15 bases lay between the germline ends. Germline CDR1 reads MDHEN; CDR2 reads SYDVKM. This CDR3 is CASSFGSVSPETQYF. Written as DNA, the CDR3 is TGTGCCAGCAGTTTCGGAAGCGTGAGCCCAGAGACCCAGTACTTC.

The chain uses TRBV7-8 and TRBJ1-5; D remains ambiguous. V lost 1 base and J lost 0, with 10 bases in between. Germline lookup yields CDR1 SGHVS and CDR2 FQNEAQ. The CDR3 is 16 residues long. The CDR3 DNA reads as TGTGCCAGCAGCTTAGTGCGAACAAGTAGCAATCAGCCCCAGCATTTT. It specifies CASSLVRTSSNQPQHF.

This clone was seen a few times. This may be a read error: a much more frequent sequence differs by one nucleotide. The chain combines TRBV10-3 with TRBJ1-1; no reliable D call. The CDR3 has 14 amino acids. V was cut by 6 bases and J by 2 bases, with 13 bases left in between. Germline CDR1 and CDR2: ENHRY and SYGVKD. The CDR3 is CAIRRTDGNTEAFF. In DNA form, the CDR3 reads TGTGCCATCAGACGGACGGACGGTAACACTGAAGCTTTCTTT.

This clone was detected many times. V usage is TRBV9 and J usage is TRBJ2-3, with 9 bases that match TRBD2. J gave up 6 bases and V 3 bases, and 8 bases lay outside the gene matches. CDR3 size: 15 residues. CDR1 and CDR2 from the germline V gene are SGDLS and YYNGEE. As DNA, the CDR3 is TGTGCCAGCAGCGCCCGACTAGCGGTTGGGGATACGCAGTATTTT. Translating gives CASSARLAVGDTQYF.

Only a few counts were recorded for this clone. One end of the junction does not line up with germline, which may come from a read error. The chain uses TRBV6-2 or TRBV6-3 and TRBJ2-6, with TRBD1 matching 7 bases. Germline V lookup: CDR1 MNHEY, CDR2 SVGEGT. The CDR3 runs to 18 residues. The CDR3 DNA sequence: TGTGCCAGCACCCCCCGGACAGGCCTCCTCTCTGGGGCCAACGTCCTTACTTTC. It encodes CASTPRTGLLSGANVLTF.

This clone was seen ten or more times. The rearrangement links TRBV5-6 to TRBJ2-3; 11 bases agree with TRBD2. The junction had 3 bases not matched to a gene; V was cut back by 4 bases and J by 5 bases. The length of the CDR3 is 14 residues. CDR1 is SGHDT, CDR2 YYEEEE, per germline. The CDR3 loop is CASSQLAGGDTQYF. CDR3 coding DNA: TGTGCCAGCAGCCAGCTAGCGGGAGGAGATACGCAGTATTTT.

As to this clone: One end of the junction varies from germline; a read error may be responsible. Other nucleotide sequences from this sample produce the same CDR3. The V gene is TRBV4-3, the J gene TRBJ2-7; no firm D call. CDR1 is LGHNA and CDR2 is YSLEER in the germline V gene. This CDR3 comprises 16 residues. CDR3 sequence: CASSQDGTVGGYEQYF. CDR3 sequence (DNA): TGCGCCAGCAGTCAAGATGGAACGGTTGGCGGCTACGAGCAGTACTTC.

As concerns this clone: At one of its ends the junction is not consistent with the germline gene, which may arise from a read error. The rearrangement uses TRBV6-1 and TRBJ1-2; D may be TRBD1 (5 bases). Germline V gene sequence: CDR1 MNHNS, CDR2 SASEGT. The CDR3 is made up of 13 amino acids. CDR3 residues: CASGAGQFYGYTF. Written as DNA, the CDR3 is TGTGCCAGCGGAGCAGGGCAATTCTATGGATACACCTTC.

The sample holds many counts of this clone. CDR3 in amino acids: CASSSDFYNEQFF. As DNA, the CDR3 is TGTGCCAGCAGCTCGGACTTCTACAATGAGCAGTTCTTC. The chain is built from TRBV7-9 and TRBJ2-1, with D tentatively TRBD2 (5 bases). Germline V gene data show CDR1 as SEHNR and CDR2 as FQNEAQ (reference sequence). The CDR3 runs 13 residues. Trimming stripped 4 bases from V and 3 bases from J, with 7 bases between.

This clone has ten or more counts. The rearrangement joins TRBV18 to TRBJ2-7, with 9 bases lining up with TRBD2. Germline V gene lookup returns CDR1 KGHSH and CDR2 LQKENI. The length of the CDR3 is 15 residues. V was clipped by 10 bases and J by 1 base; unmatched bases: 11. DNA of the CDR3: TGTGCCACTCAACCGGGGCTAGCGGGGTCCTACGAGCAGTACTTC. Protein product: CATQPGLAGSYEQYF.